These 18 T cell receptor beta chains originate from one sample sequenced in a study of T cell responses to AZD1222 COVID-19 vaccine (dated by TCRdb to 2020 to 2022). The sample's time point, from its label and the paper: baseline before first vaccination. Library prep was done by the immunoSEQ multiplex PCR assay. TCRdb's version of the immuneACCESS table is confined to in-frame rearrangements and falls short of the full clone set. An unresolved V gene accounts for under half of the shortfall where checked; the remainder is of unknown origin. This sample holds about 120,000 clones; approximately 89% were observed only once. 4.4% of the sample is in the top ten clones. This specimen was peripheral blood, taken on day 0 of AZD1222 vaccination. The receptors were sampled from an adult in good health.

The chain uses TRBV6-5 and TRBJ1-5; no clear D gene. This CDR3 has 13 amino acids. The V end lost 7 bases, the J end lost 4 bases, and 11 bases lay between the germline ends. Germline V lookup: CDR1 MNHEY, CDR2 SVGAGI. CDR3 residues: CASTDSTNQPQHF. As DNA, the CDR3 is TGTGCCAGCACGGATTCTACAAATCAGCCCCAGCATTTT.

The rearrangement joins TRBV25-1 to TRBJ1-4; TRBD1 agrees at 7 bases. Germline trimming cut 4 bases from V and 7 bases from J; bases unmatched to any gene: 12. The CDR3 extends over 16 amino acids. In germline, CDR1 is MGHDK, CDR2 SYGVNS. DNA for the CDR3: TGTGCCAGCAGTGCGGGGGGCAGGGGGTTCGGTGAAAAACTGTTTTTT. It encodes CASSAGGRGFGEKLFF.

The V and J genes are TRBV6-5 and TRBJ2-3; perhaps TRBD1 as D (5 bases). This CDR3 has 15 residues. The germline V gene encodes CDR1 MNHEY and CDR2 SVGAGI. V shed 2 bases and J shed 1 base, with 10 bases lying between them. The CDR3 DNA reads TGTGCCAGCAGTTACGAGACAGAAGGCACAGATACGCAGTATTTT. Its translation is CASSYETEGTDTQYF.

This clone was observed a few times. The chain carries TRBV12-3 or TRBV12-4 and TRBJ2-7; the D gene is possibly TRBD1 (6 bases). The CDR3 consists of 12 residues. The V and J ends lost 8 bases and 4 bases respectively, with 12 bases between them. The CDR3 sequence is CASGTTTYEQYF. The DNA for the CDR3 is TGTGCCAGCGGGACAACTACTTACGAGCAGTACTTC.

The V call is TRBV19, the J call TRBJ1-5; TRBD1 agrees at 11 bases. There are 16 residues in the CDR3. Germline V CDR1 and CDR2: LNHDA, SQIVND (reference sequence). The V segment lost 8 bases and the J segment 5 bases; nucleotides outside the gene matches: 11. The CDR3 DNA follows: TGTGCCAGTCAAAGGACAGGGGGCGCGGAGGATCAGCCCCAGCATTTT. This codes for CASQRTGGAEDQPQHF.

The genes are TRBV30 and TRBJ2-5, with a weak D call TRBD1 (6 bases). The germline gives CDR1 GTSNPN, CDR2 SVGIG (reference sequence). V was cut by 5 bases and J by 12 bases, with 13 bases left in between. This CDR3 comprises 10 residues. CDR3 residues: CAWGGQPKYF. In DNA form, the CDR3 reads TGTGCCTGGGGTGGACAGCCGAAGTACTTC.

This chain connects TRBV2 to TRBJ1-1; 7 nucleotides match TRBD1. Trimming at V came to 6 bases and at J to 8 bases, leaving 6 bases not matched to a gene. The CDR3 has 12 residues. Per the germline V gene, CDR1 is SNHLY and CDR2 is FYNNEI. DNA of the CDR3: TGTGCCAGCAGATACAGGGGTGCGGAAGCTTTCTTT. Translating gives CASRYRGAEAFF.

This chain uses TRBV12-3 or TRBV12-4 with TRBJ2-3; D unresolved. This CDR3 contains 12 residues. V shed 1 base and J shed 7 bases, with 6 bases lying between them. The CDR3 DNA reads TGTGCCAGCAGTTTAGGGAGTTATACGCAGTATTTT. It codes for CASSLGSYTQYF.

The CDR3 sequence is CASSVGFGYQETQYF. CDR3 coding DNA: TGTGCCAGCAGTGTGGGTTTCGGGTACCAAGAGACCCAGTACTTC. The chain uses TRBV2 and TRBJ2-5; no definite D call. CDR1 and CDR2 (germline): SNHLY, FYNNEI. Between the trimmed V and J ends, which lost 4 bases and 0 bases, there was a span of 12 bases. The CDR3 consists of 15 residues. Combining the CDR3 with reference TRBV2 and TRBJ2-5 gives the whole variable domain EPEVTQTPSHQVTQMGQEVILRCVPISNHLYFYWYRQILGQKVEFLVSFYNNEISEKSEIFDDQFSVERPDGSNFTLKIRSTKLEDSAMYFCASSVGFGYQETQYFGPGTRLLVL.

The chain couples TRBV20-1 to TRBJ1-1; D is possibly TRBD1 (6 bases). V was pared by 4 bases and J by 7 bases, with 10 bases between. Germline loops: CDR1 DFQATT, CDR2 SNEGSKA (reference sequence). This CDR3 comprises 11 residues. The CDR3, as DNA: TGCAGTGCTAAGGACAGCTTTGAAGCTTTCTTT. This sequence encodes CSAKDSFEAFF.

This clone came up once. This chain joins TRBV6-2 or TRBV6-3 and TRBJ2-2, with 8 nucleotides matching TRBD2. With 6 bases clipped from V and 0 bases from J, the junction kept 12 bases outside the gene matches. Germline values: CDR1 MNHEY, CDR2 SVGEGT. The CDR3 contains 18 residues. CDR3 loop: CASSPRPLSGANTGELFF. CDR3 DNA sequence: TGTGCCAGCAGCCCTAGGCCCCTTAGCGGGGCGAACACCGGGGAGCTGTTTTTT.

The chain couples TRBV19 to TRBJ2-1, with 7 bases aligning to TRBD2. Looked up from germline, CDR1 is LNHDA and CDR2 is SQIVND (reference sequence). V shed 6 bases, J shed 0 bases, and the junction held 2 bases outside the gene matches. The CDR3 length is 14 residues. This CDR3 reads CASRRLASYNEQFF. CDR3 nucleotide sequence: TGTGCCAGTAGAAGACTAGCCTCCTACAATGAGCAGTTCTTC.

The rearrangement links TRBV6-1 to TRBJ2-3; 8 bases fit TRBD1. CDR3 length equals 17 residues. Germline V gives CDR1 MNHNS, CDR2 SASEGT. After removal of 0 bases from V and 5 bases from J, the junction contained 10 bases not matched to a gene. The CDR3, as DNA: TGTGCCAGCAGTGAAGCCGGTTGGCAGGGGGCATTAGATACGCAGTATTTT. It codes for CASSEAGWQGALDTQYF.

As DNA, the CDR3 is TGTGCCAGCAGCATGGACAGGGAAGGACCATACGAGCAGTACTTC. It codes for CASSMDREGPYEQYF. The rearrangement joins TRBV6-5 to TRBJ2-7; 8 bases are shared with TRBD1. The J segment lost 4 bases and the V segment lost 6 bases, leaving 11 bases of the junction unmatched. Per germline, CDR1 MNHEY and CDR2 SVGAGI. The CDR3 has 15 residues.

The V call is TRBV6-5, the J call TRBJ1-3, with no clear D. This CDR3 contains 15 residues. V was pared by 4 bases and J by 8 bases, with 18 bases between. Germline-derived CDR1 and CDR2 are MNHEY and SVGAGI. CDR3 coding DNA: TGTGCCAGCAGTTTCCGCGGGAATAGTGTTGACACCATATATTTT. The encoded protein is CASSFRGNSVDTIYF.

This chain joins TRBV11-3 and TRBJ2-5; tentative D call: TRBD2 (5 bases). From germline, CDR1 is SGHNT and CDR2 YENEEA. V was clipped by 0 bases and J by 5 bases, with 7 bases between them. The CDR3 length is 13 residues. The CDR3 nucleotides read TGTGCCAGCAGCTTAGAGGGGAGCGAGACCCAGTACTTC. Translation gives CASSLEGSETQYF. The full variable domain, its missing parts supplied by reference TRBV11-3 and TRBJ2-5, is EAGVVQSPRYKIIEKKQPVAFWCNPISGHNTLYWYLQNLGQGPELLIRYENEEAVDDSQLPKDRFSAERLKGVDSTLKIQPAELGDSAVYLCASSLEGSETQYFGPGTRLLVL.

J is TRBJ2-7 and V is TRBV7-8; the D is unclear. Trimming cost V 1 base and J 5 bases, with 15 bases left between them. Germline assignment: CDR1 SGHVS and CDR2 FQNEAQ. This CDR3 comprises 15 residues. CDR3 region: CASSLVRIPNNEQYF. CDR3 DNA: TGTGCCAGCAGCTTAGTTAGAATCCCGAATAACGAGCAGTACTTC. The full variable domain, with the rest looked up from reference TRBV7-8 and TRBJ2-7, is GAGVSQSPRYKVAKRGQDVALRCDPISGHVSLFWYQQALGQGPEFLTYFQNEAQLDKSGLPSDRFFAERPEGSVSTLKIQRTQQEDSAVYLCASSLVRIPNNEQYFGPGTRLTVT.

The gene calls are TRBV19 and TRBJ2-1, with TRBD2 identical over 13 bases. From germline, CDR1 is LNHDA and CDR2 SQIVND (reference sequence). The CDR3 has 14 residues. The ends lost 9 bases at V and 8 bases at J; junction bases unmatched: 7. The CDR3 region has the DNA TGTGCCAGCTCCGGGACTAGCGGGGCGTATGAGCAGTTCTTC. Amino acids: CASSGTSGAYEQFF.